A single sample is the source of the 12 T cell receptor beta chains below, sequenced in a study of neoadjuvant nivolumab and ipilimumab in lung cancer. Sequencing was performed with immunoSEQ multiplex PCR; in TCRdb, only in-frame clones are kept and a portion is missing. The top ten hold about 6.5% of the sample, which has tens of thousands of clones, 75% to 90% seen once. Source: peripheral blood, taken before neoadjuvant nivolumab, alone or with ipilimumab. These receptors came from an adult with non-small cell lung cancer.

V is TRBV2 and J is TRBJ1-3, with D hard to call. The CDR3 is 12 residues long. The V end lost 2 bases, the J end lost 4 bases, and 3 bases lay between the germline ends. In germline, CDR1 is SNHLY, CDR2 FYNNEI. Here the CDR3 DNA reads TGTGCCAGCAGTGAAAGGGGAAACACCATATATTTT. Translation gives CASSERGNTIYF.

V is TRBV21-1 and J is TRBJ2-7; the listed D gene, TRBD2, was not tested against the DNA. TRBV21-1 is a pseudogene. This CDR3 region has 17 residues. The CDR3 protein is CASSVDSGGQRTYEQYF. The CDR3 DNA sequence: TGTGCCAGCAGCGTCGATTCAGGCGGGCAGCGGACCTACGAGCAGTACTTC.

This clone was seen just once. The chain uses TRBV19 and TRBJ1-2; 7 bases map to TRBD1. V trimming: 9 bases; J trimming: 8 bases; junction bases outside the gene matches: 6. Germline values: CDR1 LNHDA, CDR2 SQIVND (reference sequence). This CDR3 has 11 residues. For the CDR3, the DNA is TGTGCCAGCAGACAGGGACGCGGCTACACCTTC. Amino acid sequence: CASRQGRGYTF.

The chain combines TRBV2 with TRBJ2-1; D is undetermined. In germline, CDR1 is SNHLY, CDR2 FYNNEI. The CDR3 contains 13 residues. With 4 bases removed from V and 4 bases from J, the gap between germline ends came to 8 bases. The CDR3 spells CASSVGSYNEQFF. CDR3 DNA: TGTGCCAGCAGTGTGGGCAGTTACAATGAGCAGTTCTTC.

The V call is TRBV5-6, the J call TRBJ1-3, with D possibly TRBD1 on 5 matching bases. CDR3 size: 16 residues. CDR1 is SGHDT, CDR2 YYEEEE, per germline. The V end was cut by 0 bases, the J end by 1 base, with 11 bases between. The CDR3 DNA reads as TGTGCCAGCAGCTTGGTAGGCGACAGTTCTGGAAACACCATATATTTT. Protein sequence: CASSLVGDSSGNTIYF.

The chain carries TRBV11-3 and TRBJ2-7; D gene unclear. Germline V gene lookup returns CDR1 SGHNT and CDR2 YENEEA. This CDR3 has 13 amino acids. Trimming removed 1 base from V and 4 bases from J, with 8 bases in between. CDR3 protein: CASSLGSEYEQYF. The CDR3 DNA reads as TGTGCCAGCAGCTTAGGATCGGAGTACGAGCAGTACTTC.

This clone was observed a single time. The chain uses TRBV20-1 and TRBJ2-5, with D unclear. Per the germline V gene, CDR1 is DFQATT and CDR2 is SNEGSKA (reference sequence). The V and J ends lost 5 bases and 1 base respectively, with 5 bases between them. The CDR3 loop spans 11 amino acids. CDR3 region: CSARPQETQYF. Written as DNA, the CDR3 is TGCAGTGCTCGCCCCCAAGAGACCCAGTACTTC.

The V call is TRBV5-8, the J call TRBJ2-7, with unresolved D. Trimming left V 4 bases short and J 2 bases short, with 7 bases between. This CDR3 spans 12 amino acids. CDR1 is SGHTS, CDR2 YDEGEE, per germline. CDR3 region: CASSTNTYEQYF. The CDR3 bases are TGTGCCAGCAGCACGAACACCTACGAGCAGTACTTC.

V gene TRBV29-1 combines with J gene TRBJ1-2, with a possible D match to TRBD1 (6 bases). The CDR3 sequence is 13 residues long. Germline V gene sequence: CDR1 SQVTM, CDR2 ANQGSEA. Trimming shortened V by 6 bases and J by 4 bases, and 15 bases separated the two germline ends. Here the CDR3 DNA reads TGCAGCGTGAACAGGGAAGGTAGCTATGGCTACACCTTC. Amino acids: CSVNREGSYGYTF.

The chain links TRBV25-1 to TRBJ2-7, with 9 nucleotides matching TRBD1. CDR3 length: 15 residues. V shed 3 bases and J 3 bases; nucleotides not matched to a gene: 6. Germline CDR1 is MGHDK and CDR2 is SYGVNS. CDR3 sequence: CASSDSRDRDYEQYF. In DNA, the CDR3 is TGTGCCAGCAGTGACTCCCGGGACAGGGACTACGAGCAGTACTTC.

This clone was picked up a small number of times. The rearrangement uses TRBV7-9 and TRBJ2-3; 7 positions agree with TRBD2. This CDR3 comprises 16 residues. CDR1 is SEHNR and CDR2 is FQNEAQ in the germline V gene (reference sequence). After removal of 5 bases from V and 4 bases from J, the junction contained 12 bases not matched to a gene. The CDR3 DNA reads TGTGCCAGCAGCCCAGACTTTGCGGGGGTGGCAGATACGCAGTATTTT. Protein product: CASSPDFAGVADTQYF.

The V gene is TRBV29-1, the J gene TRBJ1-2, with 8 bases that match TRBD1. The length of the CDR3 is 15 residues. V shed 6 bases, J shed 8 bases, and the junction held 17 bases outside the gene matches. Germline lookup yields CDR1 SQVTM and CDR2 ANQGSEA. The CDR3, as DNA: TGCAGCGTCCAAAAACACCCAGGGGGCGAAGGGGGCTACACCTTC. It codes for CSVQKHPGGEGGYTF. Filled out from reference TRBV29-1 and TRBJ1-2, the complete variable domain reads SAVISQKPSRDICQRGTSLTIQCQVDSQVTMMFWYRQQPGQSLTLIATANQGSEATYESGFVIDKFPISRPNLTFSTLTVSNMSPEDSSIYLCSVQKHPGGEGGYTFGSGTRLTVV.